The 8 T cell receptor beta chains below all came from one sample that was sequenced in a study of T cell changes during pregnancy in multiple sclerosis. Clones were read by immunoSEQ multiplex PCR, and TCRdb kept only the in-frame ones, dropping some. This sample carries about 89,000 clones, nearly 95% of them seen once, and the ten largest clones take approximately 1.7%. The specimen was peripheral blood, collected after pregnancy. The receptors originated from a female donor in good health, enrolled as a control in a pregnancy study.

The CDR3 protein is CASSYSGTGVTEAFF. The CDR3 DNA sequence: TGTGCCAGCAGTTACTCCGGGACAGGGGTTACTGAAGCTTTCTTT. The J gene is TRBJ1-1, the V gene TRBV6-6; 10 nucleotides align to TRBD1. The germline V gene encodes CDR1 MNHNY and CDR2 SVGAGI (reference sequence). The CDR3 sequence is 15 residues long. V dropped 0 bases and J dropped 5; count of bases not matched to a gene: 3.

This chain links TRBV18 with TRBJ2-1, with 12 bases matching TRBD2. The ends lost 2 bases at V and 6 bases at J; junction bases unmatched: 5. Germline CDR1 KGHSH, CDR2 LQKENI. The CDR3 totals 16 residues. The CDR3 sequence is CASSPGTLAGGNEQFF. The DNA for the CDR3 is TGTGCCAGCTCACCAGGGACACTAGCGGGAGGCAATGAGCAGTTCTTC. Full variable domain (rest looked up from reference TRBV18 and TRBJ2-1): NAGVMQNPRHLVRRRGQEARLRCSPMKGHSHVYWYRQLPEEGLKFMVYLQKENIIDESGMPKERFSAEFPKEGPSILRIQQVVRGDSAAYFCASSPGTLAGGNEQFFGPGTRLTVL.

This chain connects TRBV6-4 to TRBJ2-7, with D unclear. The CDR3 runs to 13 residues. V lost 5 bases, J lost 6 bases, and 14 bases lay in between. Germline-derived CDR1 and CDR2 are MRHNA and SNTAGT. The CDR3 region has the DNA TGTGCCAGCAGTTTGTACCTCGCCGGCGAGCAGTACTTC. It translates to CASSLYLAGEQYF.

A single count supports this clone. This chain's CDR3 is CASSQGTREGPLELFF. In DNA form, the CDR3 reads TGTGCCAGCAGCCAAGGGACTAGGGAGGGTCCCCTGGAACTGTTTTTT. The chain is built from TRBV4-2 and TRBJ1-4; D gene uncertain. Germline V gives CDR1 LGHNA, CDR2 YNFKEQ. Between the trimmed V and J ends, which lost 1 base and 12 bases, there was a span of 21 bases. The length of the CDR3 is 16 residues.

V is TRBV19 and J is TRBJ2-7, with D perhaps matching TRBD2 (5 bases). CDR3 length: 17 amino acids. Germline V gene sequence: CDR1 LNHDA, CDR2 SQIVND (reference sequence). V gave up 1 base and J gave up 4 bases, with 20 bases separating them. The CDR3 DNA reads as TGTGCCAGTAGTATAGGGGCCGCTGGGAGTGGGGTTTACGAGCAGTACTTC. Encoded protein: CASSIGAAGSGVYEQYF.

This chain links TRBV18 with TRBJ1-5; 8 nucleotides match TRBD1. V lost 3 bases to trimming and J lost 4 bases; unmatched junction nucleotides: 5. CDR1 is KGHSH and CDR2 is LQKENI in the germline V gene. The CDR3 totals 15 residues. The CDR3 is CASSPGQGYNQPQHF. CDR3 nucleotide sequence: TGTGCCAGCTCACCTGGACAGGGATATAATCAGCCCCAGCATTTT.

J is TRBJ2-2 and V is TRBV11-3; weak D call: TRBD1 (6 bases). Trimming pared 6 bases from V and 4 bases from J, leaving 18 bases between. CDR1 is SGHNT and CDR2 is YENEEA in the germline V gene. There are 16 residues in the CDR3. CDR3 amino acids: CASSYSQGSGTGELFF. CDR3 sequence (DNA): TGTGCCAGCAGTTACAGCCAGGGGTCGGGCACCGGGGAGCTGTTTTTT. Full variable domain (outside the CDR3, taken from reference TRBV11-3 and TRBJ2-2): EAGVVQSPRYKIIEKKQPVAFWCNPISGHNTLYWYLQNLGQGPELLIRYENEEAVDDSQLPKDRFSAERLKGVDSTLKIQPAELGDSAVYLCASSYSQGSGTGELFFGEGSRLTVL.

In this sample, this clone turned up once. The V call is TRBV5-4, the J call TRBJ2-5, with 7 bases lining up with TRBD2. J was trimmed by 5 bases and V by 3 bases; bases with no gene match: 10. CDR3 length equals 15 residues. CDR1 SGHNT and CDR2 YYREEE come from the germline V gene (reference sequence). CDR3 DNA sequence: TGTGCCAGCAGCTCGGGGGGACTGAGGTTTGAGACCCAGTACTTC. Its protein is CASSSGGLRFETQYF.